This TCR beta chain was observed in a study of control samples from healthy donors and cancer patients. Using immunoSEQ multiplex PCR, the repertoire was profiled, and TCRdb retains in-frame clones only, with some absent. The repertoire holds 200,000 or so clones, with about 93% as singletons. CDR1 is MNHEY, CDR2 SMNVEV, per germline (reference sequence). CDR3 length equals 14 residues. V lost 3 bases to trimming and J lost 7 bases; unmatched junction nucleotides: 5. The receptor comes from a man over 45 in good health. The specimen was blood. This chain uses TRBV27 with TRBJ2-2, with 7 nucleotides matching TRBD2. As DNA, the CDR3 is TGTGCCAGCAGTTTGGCTAGCGGAGGCGGGGAGCTGTTTTTT. It codes for CASSLASGGGELFF.